The 18 T cell receptor beta chains in this list originate from one sample, sequenced in a study of blood T cell repertoires in COVID-19. Generated by immunoSEQ multiplex PCR, the TCRdb table keeps only in-frame clones and is missing some. The table has around 340,000 clones, around 83% seen once; the top ten hold about 3%. Sample: peripheral blood. These TCRs come from a man aged 30 to 45 with active or convalescent COVID-19.

The chain recombines TRBV5-1 with TRBJ2-7, with TRBD2 identical over 7 bases. Germline CDR1 is SGHRS and CDR2 is YFSETQ. V gave up 7 bases and J gave up 4 bases; unmatched junction bases: 8. The length of the CDR3 is 13 residues. The CDR3 loop reads CASRLGGTYEQYF. The CDR3 bases are TGCGCCAGCCGGCTGGGGGGGACTTACGAGCAGTACTTC.

The chain has TRBV18 and TRBJ2-7, with D possibly matching TRBD1 (6 bases). V was cut by 6 bases and J by 7 bases, with 16 bases left in between. CDR1 and CDR2 (germline): KGHSH, LQKENI. CDR3 length: 13 residues. CDR3 residues: CASSLSPQGEQYF. The CDR3 DNA is TGTGCCAGCTCCTTATCTCCTCAGGGGGAGCAGTACTTC. Full variable domain (rest looked up from reference TRBV18 and TRBJ2-7): NAGVMQNPRHLVRRRGQEARLRCSPMKGHSHVYWYRQLPEEGLKFMVYLQKENIIDESGMPKERFSAEFPKEGPSILRIQQVVRGDSAAYFCASSLSPQGEQYFGPGTRLTVT.

The chain couples TRBV28 to TRBJ2-1, with 14 bases aligning to TRBD2. The V gene's germline CDR1 is MDHEN and CDR2 SYDVKM. V lost 4 bases to trimming and J lost 9 bases; unmatched junction nucleotides: 8. The CDR3 is 16 residues long. CDR3 sequence (DNA): TGTGCCAGCAGTTCCCCCGTGGGACTAGCGGGAGCTGAGCAGTTCTTC. Protein: CASSSPVGLAGAEQFF. Full variable domain (outside the CDR3, taken from reference TRBV28 and TRBJ2-1): DVKVTQSSRYLVKRTGEKVFLECVQDMDHENMFWYRQDPGLGLRLIYFSYDVKMKEKGDIPEGYSVSREKKERFSLILESASTNQTSMYLCASSSPVGLAGAEQFFGPGTRLTVL.

V is TRBV4-2 and J is TRBJ1-2; D may be TRBD1 (6 bases). The CDR3 is 16 residues long. Deletions cut 1 base from V and 4 bases from J, with 16 bases between. From germline, CDR1 is LGHNA and CDR2 YNFKEQ. CDR3 amino acids: CASSQGGAEDSYGYTF. CDR3 DNA sequence: TGTGCCAGCAGCCAAGGGGGTGCAGAGGACAGCTATGGCTACACCTTC.

DNA for the CDR3: TGCGCCAGCAGTCCGACGACAGGGGCTGGAAACACCATATATTTT. Its translation: CASSPTTGAGNTIYF. The genes are TRBV23-1 and TRBJ1-3; 8 nucleotides match TRBD1. TRBV23-1 is an open reading frame whose function is uncertain. This CDR3 has 15 amino acids. Unmatched junction bases numbered 4, after V lost 4 bases and J lost 2 bases.

This chain links TRBV6-6 with TRBJ1-2; 7 positions agree with TRBD1. V dropped 5 bases and J dropped 4; count of bases not matched to a gene: 10. The germline V gene has CDR1 MNHNY and CDR2 SVGAGI (reference sequence). The CDR3 contains 15 residues. CDR3 bases: TGTGCCAGCAGTACTCAGACAGGGAATATCTATGGCTACACCTTC. Protein: CASSTQTGNIYGYTF.

This clone was picked up a small number of times. V is TRBV3-1 (or the pseudogene TRBV3-2) and J is TRBJ2-1, with D uncertain. Trimming took 4 bases from V and 7 from J, leaving 8 bases between them. Per germline, CDR1 LGHDT and CDR2 YNNKEL (reference sequence). This CDR3 is 12 amino acids long. CDR3 region: CASSPSGNEQFF. The CDR3 DNA reads as TGTGCCAGCAGCCCCTCCGGGAATGAGCAGTTCTTC.

The CDR3 spells CAIRQRDRPTDTQYF. The CDR3 nucleotides read TGTGCCATCAGGCAGCGGGACAGGCCCACAGATACGCAGTATTTT. The chain uses TRBV10-3 and TRBJ2-3; D is possibly TRBD1 (8 bases). Trimming shortened V by 6 bases and J by 2 bases, and 15 bases separated the two germline ends. This CDR3 comprises 15 residues. Germline V gene data show CDR1 as ENHRY and CDR2 as SYGVKD.

This clone was detected only once. The rearrangement joins TRBV29-1 to TRBJ2-7; D is unclear. The CDR3 consists of 13 residues. Deletions cut 3 bases from V and 9 bases from J, with 18 bases between. The germline V gene encodes CDR1 SQVTM and CDR2 ANQGSEA. CDR3: CSVDGSGLSGQYF. In DNA, the CDR3 is TGCAGCGTTGATGGATCAGGCCTGTCTGGGCAGTACTTC.

V usage is TRBV30 and J usage is TRBJ2-7; no clear D. Per germline, CDR1 GTSNPN and CDR2 SVGIG (reference sequence). Trimming shortened V by 2 bases and J by 2 bases, and 13 bases separated the two germline ends. CDR3 length: 14 residues. CDR3: CAWSRPAAPYEQYF. The CDR3 coding sequence is TGTGCCTGGAGTCGTCCGGCGGCCCCCTACGAGCAGTACTTC. The variable domain in full, completed from reference TRBV30 and TRBJ2-7, reads SQTIHQWPATLVQPVGSPLSLECTVEGTSNPNLYWYRQAAGRGLQLLFYSVGIGQISSEVPQNLSASRPQDRQFILSSKKLLLSDSGFYLCAWSRPAAPYEQYFGPGTRLTVT.

This chain joins TRBV5-1 and TRBJ1-3; D is unresolved. This CDR3 is 13 amino acids long. Germline V CDR1 and CDR2: SGHRS, YFSETQ. Between the trimmed V and J ends, which lost 4 bases and 4 bases, there was a span of 9 bases. The CDR3 DNA reads TGCGCCAGCAGCCGGGGTGACGGAAACACCATATATTTT. Encoded protein: CASSRGDGNTIYF.

V gene TRBV29-1 combines with J gene TRBJ1-2; unclear D gene. Trimming took 7 bases from V and 10 from J, leaving 16 bases between them. Germline CDR1 SQVTM, CDR2 ANQGSEA. This CDR3 comprises 11 residues. CDR3 bases: TGCAGCGCTGAGACCCCCGCGGACTACACCTTC. Protein product: CSAETPADYTF.

The gene calls are TRBV19 and TRBJ1-5, with 10 bases matching TRBD1. In germline, CDR1 is LNHDA, CDR2 SQIVND (reference sequence). CDR3 size: 15 residues. Trimming removed 6 bases from V and 1 base from J; junction bases left unmatched: 3. In nucleotides, the CDR3 is TGTGCCAGTAGAGACAGGGGGCTGAGCAATCAGCCCCAGCATTTT. Amino acid sequence: CASRDRGLSNQPQHF. Together with reference TRBV19 and TRBJ1-5, the CDR3 gives the full variable domain: DGGITQSPKYLFRKEGQNVTLSCEQNLNHDAMYWYRQDPGQGLRLIYYSQIVNDFQKGDIAEGYSVSREKKESFPLTVTSAQKNPTAFYLCASRDRGLSNQPQHFGDGTRLSIL.

The J gene is TRBJ2-1, the V gene TRBV19; 11 bases line up with TRBD2. The CDR3 is made up of 16 amino acids. V trimming: 8 bases; J trimming: 4 bases; junction bases outside the gene matches: 10. Germline V gene data show CDR1 as LNHDA and CDR2 as SQIVND (reference sequence). The CDR3 here is CASCYQGLADYNEQFF. The CDR3 DNA is TGTGCCAGTTGTTATCAGGGACTAGCGGATTACAATGAGCAGTTCTTC.

The rearrangement uses TRBV6-2 or TRBV6-3 and TRBJ2-2; TRBD2 aligns across 8 bases. The germline CDR1 and CDR2 sequences are MNHEY and SVGEGT. CDR3 length: 19 residues. V gave up 0 bases and J gave up 0 bases; unmatched junction bases: 9. The CDR3 sequence: CASSYSGLAGATNTGELFF. As DNA, the CDR3 is TGTGCCAGCAGTTACTCAGGTCTAGCGGGCGCTACGAACACCGGGGAGCTGTTTTTT.

The chain employs TRBV6-5 and TRBJ2-7; D ambiguous. Germline-derived CDR1 and CDR2 are MNHEY and SVGAGI. Trimming removed 4 bases at V and 3 bases at J, with 10 bases between. There are 13 residues in the CDR3. The CDR3 DNA reads as TGTGCCAGCAGTTTGTCCCTCGGCTACGAGCAGTACTTC. Encoded protein: CASSLSLGYEQYF.

This rearrangement joins TRBV5-8 to TRBJ1-6; 8 bases align to TRBD1. The CDR3 consists of 17 residues. Germline V gene lookup returns CDR1 SGHTS and CDR2 YDEGEE. V was clipped by 0 bases and J by 8 bases; unmatched bases: 10. This CDR3 reads CASSLVQGGITDSPLHF. The CDR3 DNA follows: TGTGCCAGCAGCTTGGTACAGGGGGGCATTACGGATTCACCCCTCCACTTT.

The chain carries TRBV24-1 and TRBJ1-4, with 10 bases fitting TRBD1. The CDR3 covers 20 residues. V dropped 1 base and J dropped 2; count of bases not matched to a gene: 12. Germline V gene data show CDR1 as KGHDR and CDR2 as SFDVKD. CDR3 in amino acids: CATSDFPNRDRGPTNEKLFF. The CDR3 DNA sequence: TGTGCCACCAGTGATTTCCCAAACCGGGACAGGGGACCCACTAATGAAAAACTGTTTTTT.